The next 24 T cell receptor beta chains were all read from a single sample in a study of shared clonotypes between healthy human individuals. Repertoires were generated with immunoSEQ multiplex PCR, while TCRdb's copy carries only in-frame clones and drops some. The top ten clones hold 0.13% to 0.15% of a sample with roughly 2.5 million clones, approximately 92% of them seen once. Sequenced input: naive CD4+ T cells sorted from blood. Subset given: CD45RA+ positively selected. The source of these receptors is a man aged 18 to 30 in good health.

This clone appeared a single time. The chain carries TRBV19 and TRBJ1-1; possible D gene TRBD1, 5 bases. Trimming removed 9 bases at V and 4 bases at J, with 15 bases between. This CDR3 has 13 amino acids. Germline V CDR1 and CDR2: LNHDA, SQIVND (reference sequence). The chain's CDR3 is CASGKRGGTEAFF. For the CDR3, the DNA is TGTGCCAGCGGAAAAAGGGGTGGCACTGAAGCTTTCTTT. Filled out from reference TRBV19 and TRBJ1-1, the complete variable domain reads DGGITQSPKYLFRKEGQNVTLSCEQNLNHDAMYWYRQDPGQGLRLIYYSQIVNDFQKGDIAEGYSVSREKKESFPLTVTSAQKNPTAFYLCASGKRGGTEAFFGQGTRLTVV.

In the case of this clone: The same CDR3 also results from other DNA sequences found in this sample. The CDR3 here is CASSSGRGAGELFF. The DNA of the CDR3 is TGCGCCAGCAGCTCGGGCCGGGGGGCCGGGGAGCTGTTTTTT. This chain connects TRBV5-1 to TRBJ2-2, with 7 bases identical to TRBD2. The CDR3 consists of 14 residues. The junction had 5 bases not matched to a gene; V was cut back by 3 bases and J by 6 bases. Germline values: CDR1 SGHRS, CDR2 YFSETQ.

The chain employs TRBV4-1 and TRBJ2-1, with D unresolved. The CDR3 has 18 residues. The V and J ends lost 0 bases and 3 bases respectively, with 18 bases between them. Germline loops: CDR1 MGHRA, CDR2 YSYEKL. The CDR3 region has the DNA TGCGCCAGCAGCCAAGAAGAGGACCTCTTTATGGGCTACAATGAGCAGTTCTTC. Translated: CASSQEEDLFMGYNEQFF.

This clone was seen only once. The chain links TRBV6-5 to TRBJ2-2; D gene ambiguous. V dropped 0 bases and J dropped 4 bases, with 9 bases sitting between them. This CDR3 region has 15 residues. Germline loops: CDR1 MNHEY, CDR2 SVGAGI. Here the CDR3 reads CASSYSGRTTGELFF. CDR3 sequence (DNA): TGTGCCAGCAGTTACTCAGGCAGAACCACCGGGGAGCTGTTTTTT.

J is TRBJ2-1 and V is TRBV2, with unresolved D. Germline V gene lookup returns CDR1 SNHLY and CDR2 FYNNEI. The length of the CDR3 is 14 residues. V dropped 2 bases and J dropped 9 bases, with 14 bases sitting between them. This chain's CDR3 is CASSELRSAGEQFF. The CDR3 DNA is TGTGCCAGCAGTGAATTGCGCTCCGCAGGTGAGCAGTTCTTC.

CDR3 sequence: CATSQNPGVTEAFF. The DNA of the CDR3 is TGCGCCACCAGTCAGAACCCGGGAGTAACTGAAGCTTTCTTT. V is TRBV5-1 and J is TRBJ1-1; no definite D call. Trimming cost V 9 bases and J 5 bases, with 20 bases left between them. This CDR3 has 14 residues. Germline V gene lookup returns CDR1 SGHRS and CDR2 YFSETQ.

This clone was detected once. This chain joins TRBV6-6 and TRBJ2-7, with D maybe TRBD2 (5 bases). Trimming took 2 bases from V and 2 from J, leaving 13 bases between them. Germline V lookup: CDR1 MNHNY, CDR2 SVGAGI (reference sequence). The CDR3 sequence is 15 residues long. CDR3 residues: CASSYQTGIPYEQYF. The DNA of the CDR3 is TGTGCCAGCAGTTACCAGACGGGGATCCCCTACGAGCAGTACTTC.

The chain has TRBV7-2 and TRBJ2-5; 11 bases agree with TRBD2. The CDR3 covers 14 residues. Losses at the gene ends were 6 bases for V and 3 bases for J; bases not matched to a gene: 3. Germline CDR1 SGHTA, CDR2 FQGNSA. In DNA form, the CDR3 reads TGTGCCAGCAGTTTTAGCGGGAGGGAAGAGACCCAGTACTTC. Its protein is CASSFSGREETQYF.

The rearrangement uses TRBV27 and TRBJ1-5, with unresolved D. The CDR3 consists of 13 residues. Trimming took off 8 bases at V and 0 bases at J, with 8 bases between the two ends. The germline V gene has CDR1 MNHEY and CDR2 SMNVEV (reference sequence). CDR3 coding DNA: TGTGCCAGCCGGACGGATAGCAATCAGCCCCAGCATTTT. Protein product: CASRTDSNQPQHF.

The chain employs TRBV5-8 and TRBJ2-7; tentative D call: TRBD1 (5 bases). V was pared by 1 base and J by 5 bases, with 13 bases between. CDR3 length equals 14 residues. Germline V CDR1 and CDR2: SGHTS, YDEGEE. The chain's CDR3 is CASSLMAGPDEQYF. DNA of the CDR3: TGTGCCAGCAGCTTGATGGCAGGGCCTGACGAGCAGTACTTC.

The CDR3 sequence is CASSVGSEGIGETQYF. The CDR3 DNA follows: TGTGCCAGCAGCGTAGGAAGTGAGGGTATAGGAGAGACCCAGTACTTC. This sequence joins TRBV9 and TRBJ2-5, with a tentative D call TRBD2 (5 bases). The CDR3 consists of 16 residues. The germline V and J ends were trimmed by 0 bases and 4 bases, with 16 bases remaining between them. Germline values: CDR1 SGDLS, CDR2 YYNGEE.

This chain joins TRBV5-1 and TRBJ1-3; weak D call: TRBD1 (5 bases). Germline V lookup: CDR1 SGHRS, CDR2 YFSETQ. Trimming removed 4 bases from V and 4 bases from J, with 15 bases in between. This CDR3 comprises 15 residues. In DNA form, the CDR3 reads TGCGCCAGCAGCCTGGGGACGGGGCCCGGAAACACCATATATTTT. It specifies CASSLGTGPGNTIYF.

The chain links TRBV4-2 to TRBJ2-1, with 8 bases aligning to TRBD2. The CDR3 loop spans 16 amino acids. The V and J ends lost 0 bases and 5 bases, in that order; junction bases with no gene match: 6. CDR1 and CDR2 (germline): LGHNA, YNFKEQ. The CDR3 reads CASSQEGRGGHNEQFF. The CDR3 bases are TGTGCCAGCAGCCAAGAGGGACGGGGGGGCCACAATGAGCAGTTCTTC.

The chain recombines TRBV2 with TRBJ2-7, with D hard to call. V gave up 5 bases and J gave up 2 bases, with 10 bases separating them. Looked up from germline, CDR1 is SNHLY and CDR2 is FYNNEI. The CDR3 extends over 13 amino acids. CDR3: CASSTGVAYEQYF. For the CDR3, the DNA is TGTGCCAGCAGTACTGGGGTCGCCTACGAGCAGTACTTC.

With regard to this clone: Other nucleotide sequences from this sample produce the same CDR3. The chain combines TRBV6-1 with TRBJ2-1; D unresolved. The CDR3 runs to 12 residues. Germline V gene sequence: CDR1 MNHNS, CDR2 SASEGT. V was shortened by 5 bases and J by 7 bases, with 9 bases between the two germline ends. The CDR3 loop is CASSRVGNEQFF. The DNA for the CDR3 is TGTGCCAGCAGTAGAGTGGGAAATGAGCAGTTCTTC.

This chain joins TRBV27 and TRBJ2-6; TRBD1 agrees at 10 bases. With 5 bases clipped from V and 0 bases from J, the junction kept 7 bases outside the gene matches. Germline V gene data show CDR1 as MNHEY and CDR2 as SMNVEV (reference sequence). CDR3 length equals 18 residues. In DNA, the CDR3 is TGTGCCAGCAGTCCTCTTGGACAGGGGGTCTCTGGGGCCAACGTCCTGACTTTC. Its translation: CASSPLGQGVSGANVLTF. Complete variable domain (other parts from reference TRBV27 and TRBJ2-6): EAQVTQNPRYLITVTGKKLTVTCSQNMNHEYMSWYRQDPGLGLRQIYYSMNVEVTDKGDVPEGYKVSRKEKRNFPLILESPSPNQTSLYFCASSPLGQGVSGANVLTFGAGSRLTVL.

This chain uses TRBV5-5 with TRBJ2-5; 12 positions agree with TRBD2. V shed 0 bases, J shed 1 base, and the junction held 4 bases outside the gene matches. CDR3 length equals 17 residues. Looked up from germline, CDR1 is SGHKS and CDR2 is YYEKEE (reference sequence). The CDR3 region has the DNA TGTGCCAGCAGCTTGGGGACTAGCGGGGCGGTCCAAGAGACCCAGTACTTC. Encoded protein: CASSLGTSGAVQETQYF.

The rearrangement links TRBV7-6 to TRBJ2-6; no reliable D call. Germline assignment: CDR1 SGHVS and CDR2 FNYEAQ. The V gene lost 4 bases and the J gene lost 0 bases, with 22 bases spanning the gap. The CDR3 consists of 20 residues. The CDR3 is CASSSTGLTPTRSGANVLTF. In nucleotides, the CDR3 is TGTGCCAGCAGCTCTACCGGCCTCACCCCAACCCGCTCTGGGGCCAACGTCCTGACTTTC.

This clone was counted only a few times. The V gene is TRBV4-1, the J gene TRBJ1-6; a weak D match, TRBD1 (5 bases). CDR1 MGHRA and CDR2 YSYEKL come from the germline V gene. The CDR3 consists of 17 residues. Between the trimmed V and J ends, which lost 3 bases and 8 bases, there was a span of 20 bases. The CDR3 DNA follows: TGCGCCAGCAGCCAGGCCAGGCTAGGCGGGGGTGATTCACCCCTCCACTTT. Its translation: CASSQARLGGGDSPLHF.

V gene TRBV6-5 combines with J gene TRBJ1-1, with TRBD1 identical over 9 bases. V dropped 4 bases and J dropped 5; count of bases not matched to a gene: 8. This CDR3 is 15 amino acids long. CDR1 and CDR2 (germline): MNHEY, SVGAGI. The DNA of the CDR3 is TGTGCCAGCAGTTCAAGGGACAGGGCGGGGACTGAAGCTTTCTTT. This codes for CASSSRDRAGTEAFF.

V and J are TRBV10-3 and TRBJ2-5; maybe TRBD2 (5 bases). Per the germline V gene, CDR1 is ENHRY and CDR2 is SYGVKD. CDR3 length equals 13 residues. V dropped 6 bases and J dropped 5 bases, with 13 bases sitting between them. Written as DNA, the CDR3 is TGTGCCATCAGGACTACCGGCGAGGAGACCCAGTACTTC. Amino acid sequence: CAIRTTGEETQYF.

V usage is TRBV6-1 and J usage is TRBJ1-2, with unresolved D. V was pared by 3 bases and J by 4 bases, with 6 bases between. CDR1 and CDR2 from the germline V gene are MNHNS and SASEGT. This CDR3 contains 12 residues. The CDR3, as DNA: TGTGCCAGCAGTGACATATTCTATGGCTACACCTTC. Translated, it gives CASSDIFYGYTF.

V is TRBV10-3 and J is TRBJ2-5; the D call may be TRBD1 or TRBD2 (5 bases each). Trimming took 4 bases from V and 7 from J, leaving 16 bases between them. The CDR3 is made up of 14 amino acids. Germline V lookup: CDR1 ENHRY, CDR2 SYGVKD. The DNA for the CDR3 is TGTGCCATCAGTGTCGGGGCGGATCTTGGGACCCAGTACTTC. Protein: CAISVGADLGTQYF.

The chain employs TRBV7-2 and TRBJ2-7; D is possibly TRBD2 (6 bases). The CDR3 runs 15 residues. V was pared by 4 bases and J by 2 bases, with 15 bases between. The germline V gene encodes CDR1 SGHTA and CDR2 FQGNSA. For the CDR3, the DNA is TGTGCCAGCAGCTACTCTAGCGCAGGGACCTACGAGCAGTACTTC. Its translation is CASSYSSAGTYEQYF. The entire variable domain, with the rest obtained from reference TRBV7-2 and TRBJ2-7, is as follows: GAGVSQSPSNKVTEKGKDVELRCDPISGHTALYWYRQSLGQGLEFLIYFQGNSAPDKSGLPSDRFSAERTGGSVSTLTIQRTQQEDSAVYLCASSYSSAGTYEQYFGPGTRLTVT.